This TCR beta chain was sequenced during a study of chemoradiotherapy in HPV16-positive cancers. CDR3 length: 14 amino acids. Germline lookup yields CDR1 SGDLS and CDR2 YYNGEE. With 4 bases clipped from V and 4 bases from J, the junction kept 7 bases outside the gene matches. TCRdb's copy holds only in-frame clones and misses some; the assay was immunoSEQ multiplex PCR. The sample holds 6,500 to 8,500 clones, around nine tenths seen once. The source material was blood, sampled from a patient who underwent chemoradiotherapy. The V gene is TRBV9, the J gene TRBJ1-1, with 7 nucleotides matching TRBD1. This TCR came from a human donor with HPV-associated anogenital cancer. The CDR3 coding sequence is TGTGCCAGCAGCCCTGACAGGGCGGGCACTGAAGCTTTCTTT. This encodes CASSPDRAGTEAFF.